Given below is one T cell receptor (beta chain) in context. What it binds is unknown. TCRdb reprocessed the 5' RACE reads and reports one entry per CDR3 protein, with no DNA. This sample contains about 260,000 distinct CDR3 sequences. This entry belongs to a study of T cells expressing NK-cell markers. At the level of the study: HCMV seropositivity characterized most of the eight sequenced donors, and seronegativity one. Study findings and constraints: These clonotypes also led the CD3+CD56-NKG2C+ fraction in a handful of donors.

The CDR3 extends over 13 amino acids. Germline lookup yields CDR1 GTSNPN and CDR2 SVGIG (reference sequence). The sample comprised blood T cells: a sorted CD56 or NKG2C T cell subset, CD4+ or CD8+ T cells, or bulk PBMC T cells (not recorded which). The receptor comes from a woman between 18 and 70 years old in good health. The gene calls are TRBV30 and TRBJ1-3; with no DNA, the TCRdb D assignment of TRBD1 cannot be verified. CDR3 residues: CAWDRGLGNTIYF.